What follows are 31 T cell receptor beta chains derived from one specimen sequenced in a study of blood T cell repertoires in COVID-19. Measured with immunoSEQ multiplex PCR; TCRdb has only the in-frame clones, and not every one. This sample has a few hundred thousand clones; 80% to 90% occur once, and the top ten carry 9% to 12%. The sample taken for sequencing was PBMCs or T cells enriched from blood (not recorded which). These receptors were obtained from a young man with acute COVID-19.

The chain uses TRBV20-1 and TRBJ2-3; D gene unclear. The CDR3 contains 11 residues. Germline lookup yields CDR1 DFQATT and CDR2 SNEGSKA (reference sequence). Trimming took off 0 bases at V and 7 bases at J, with 5 bases between the two ends. The chain's CDR3 is CSARDQNTQYF. CDR3 nucleotide sequence: TGCAGTGCTAGAGACCAGAATACGCAGTATTTT.

The CDR3 sequence: CASSLGGGGDGYTF. The CDR3 nucleotides are TGTGCCAGCAGCTTAGGAGGGGGCGGGGATGGCTACACCTTC. The chain is built from TRBV11-2 and TRBJ1-2, with TRBD1 matching over 7 bases. There are 14 residues in the CDR3. The germline V gene has CDR1 SGHAT and CDR2 FQNNGV. V lost 1 base, J lost 6 bases, and 5 bases stayed unmatched.

The chain recombines TRBV4-1 with TRBJ1-1, with 7 bases identical to TRBD1. V dropped 4 bases and J dropped 1; count of bases not matched to a gene: 9. CDR3 length: 16 amino acids. Germline V gene data show CDR1 as MGHRA and CDR2 as YSYEKL. CDR3 nucleotides: TGCGCCAGCAGCCCTCACTCCGGGACAGCGAACACTGAAGCTTTCTTT. Translation: CASSPHSGTANTEAFF.

This clone occurred once. The chain employs TRBV3-1 (or the pseudogene TRBV3-2) and TRBJ1-3; possibly TRBD1 for D (6 bases). CDR3 size: 13 residues. Germline values: CDR1 LGHDT, CDR2 YNNKEL (reference sequence). Deletions cut 8 bases from V and 1 base from J, with 9 bases between. The CDR3 sequence is CASGRGSGNTIYF. The CDR3 DNA is TGTGCCAGCGGCAGGGGATCTGGAAACACCATATATTTT.

This sequence joins TRBV2 and TRBJ2-1; 10 bases match TRBD2. Germline V gene lookup returns CDR1 SNHLY and CDR2 FYNNEI. The V segment lost 3 bases and the J segment 10 bases; nucleotides outside the gene matches: 12. The CDR3 has 16 amino acids. This CDR3 is CASSEENSSGRREQFF. The CDR3 DNA follows: TGTGCCAGCAGTGAGGAAAATAGTAGCGGGAGGCGGGAGCAGTTCTTC.

The chain employs TRBV2 and TRBJ2-1; 8 positions match TRBD1. Germline assignment: CDR1 SNHLY and CDR2 FYNNEI. The CDR3 length is 13 residues. V was pared by 8 bases and J by 10 bases, with 10 bases of the junction left unmatched. The CDR3 is CASVGQGSGEQFF. The CDR3 DNA follows: TGTGCCAGCGTCGGACAGGGATCAGGGGAGCAGTTCTTC.

The genes are TRBV6-4 and TRBJ2-1; no clear D. Germline V gene data show CDR1 as MRHNA and CDR2 as SNTAGT. CDR3 length: 13 residues. Trimming cost V 2 bases and J 5 bases, with 7 bases left between them. The CDR3, as DNA: TGTGCCAGCAGTGACGCGGATAACAATGAGCAGTTCTTC. Residues: CASSDADNNEQFF.

The chain combines TRBV12-5 with TRBJ2-7; TRBD1 agrees at 10 bases. The junction had 6 bases not matched to a gene; V was cut back by 4 bases and J by 0 bases. Germline V CDR1 and CDR2: LGHNT, FRNRAP. The CDR3 loop spans 16 amino acids. In nucleotides, the CDR3 is TGTGCTAGTGGTTGGACAGGGGGTGCCAGCTCCTACGAGCAGTACTTC. This codes for CASGWTGGASSYEQYF.

This rearrangement joins TRBV19 to TRBJ2-7, with 12 bases lining up with TRBD1. Germline CDR1 is LNHDA and CDR2 is SQIVND (reference sequence). J was trimmed by 9 bases and V by 5 bases; bases with no gene match: 8. CDR3 length: 14 amino acids. CDR3 residues: CASSGTGGATPQYF. The CDR3, as DNA: TGTGCCAGTAGTGGGACAGGGGGCGCTACTCCGCAGTACTTC.

About this clone itself: Other DNA sequences from this sample encode an identical CDR3 as well. The chain has TRBV3-1 (or the pseudogene TRBV3-2) and TRBJ1-1; D not resolved. The germline V and J ends were trimmed by 1 base and 5 bases, with 5 bases remaining between them. This CDR3 contains 12 residues. CDR1 is LGHDT, CDR2 YNNKEL, per germline (reference sequence). CDR3 sequence (DNA): TGTGCCAGCAGCCAAGGGCGGACTGAAGCTTTCTTT. This translates into CASSQGRTEAFF.

The V gene is TRBV11-2, the J gene TRBJ2-7; 7 nucleotides match TRBD2. After removal of 0 bases from V and 6 bases from J, the junction contained 11 bases not matched to a gene. CDR1 and CDR2 from the germline V gene are SGHAT and FQNNGV. This CDR3 has 16 amino acids. CDR3 DNA sequence: TGTGCCAGCAGCTTAGATCAGGCTAGCGGCTGGGCCGAGCAGTACTTC. Protein product: CASSLDQASGWAEQYF.

The rearrangement uses TRBV4-2 and TRBJ2-2; 14 nucleotides align to TRBD2. With 0 bases clipped from V and 3 bases from J, the junction kept 3 bases outside the gene matches. The CDR3 runs 18 residues. Germline values: CDR1 LGHNA, CDR2 YNFKEQ. CDR3 region: CASSQDKGLAGDTGELFF. The CDR3, as DNA: TGTGCCAGCAGCCAAGATAAGGGACTAGCGGGGGACACCGGGGAGCTGTTTTTT.

This chain connects TRBV27 to TRBJ2-3; unclear D gene. This CDR3 is 16 amino acids long. Germline V gene sequence: CDR1 MNHEY, CDR2 SMNVEV (reference sequence). Trimming stripped 5 bases from V and 0 bases from J, with 15 bases between. The CDR3 bases are TGTGCCAGCAGTCCGACATACCTCCTCAGCACAGATACGCAGTATTTT. Protein product: CASSPTYLLSTDTQYF.

The chain employs TRBV12-5 and TRBJ1-4; a possible D gene is TRBD1 (6 bases). The CDR3 totals 14 residues. Trimming pared 6 bases from V and 7 bases from J, leaving 15 bases between. Germline V gene data show CDR1 as LGHNT and CDR2 as FRNRAP. The CDR3 loop reads CASGSQGRGEKLFF. The DNA for the CDR3 is TGTGCTAGTGGGTCACAGGGTAGAGGTGAAAAACTGTTTTTT.

This sequence joins TRBV19 and TRBJ1-5; no firm D call. Germline V gene sequence: CDR1 LNHDA, CDR2 SQIVND (reference sequence). Deletions cut 4 bases from V and 1 base from J, with 5 bases between. The CDR3 sequence is 13 residues long. In DNA, the CDR3 is TGTGCCAGTAGTACAGTAAGCAATCAGCCCCAGCATTTT. Encoded protein: CASSTVSNQPQHF.

This chain connects TRBV7-9 to TRBJ2-2; the match to TRBD2 covers 7 bases. Germline V gene sequence: CDR1 SEHNR, CDR2 FQNEAQ (reference sequence). The CDR3 extends over 18 amino acids. J was trimmed by 3 bases and V by 4 bases; bases with no gene match: 14. CDR3 bases: TGTGCCAGCAGCTCGCCCGGACTGGGCGGGAGTTACACCGGGGAGCTGTTTTTT. Protein: CASSSPGLGGSYTGELFF.

The gene calls are TRBV7-6 and TRBJ2-1, with a tentative D call TRBD2 (5 bases). The CDR3 is 16 amino acids. V gave up 1 base and J gave up 0 bases, with 10 bases separating them. Per germline, CDR1 SGHVS and CDR2 FNYEAQ. The CDR3 region is CASSLELAYSYNEQFF. DNA of the CDR3: TGTGCCAGCAGCTTAGAGCTAGCCTACTCCTACAATGAGCAGTTCTTC.

The chain recombines TRBV5-4 with TRBJ1-2; TRBD1 is a possible D gene (5 bases). The CDR3 covers 14 residues. Between the trimmed V and J ends, which lost 4 bases and 6 bases, there was a span of 16 bases. Germline lookup yields CDR1 SGHNT and CDR2 YYREEE (reference sequence). CDR3 loop: CASSKFAGFDGYTF. In nucleotides, the CDR3 is TGTGCCAGCAGCAAGTTCGCAGGGTTCGATGGCTACACCTTC.

This chain connects TRBV30 to TRBJ2-4; D remains unclear. Per the germline V gene, CDR1 is GTSNPN and CDR2 is SVGIG (reference sequence). Trimming removed 0 bases from V and 2 bases from J, with 11 bases in between. This CDR3 is 15 amino acids long. The CDR3 nucleotides are TGTGCCTGGAGTGTATTGAGCTTTACCAAAAACATTCAGTACTTC. This translates into CAWSVLSFTKNIQYF.

In its sample, this clone was seen a few times. At the DNA level, this CDR3 is encoded by other sequences in the same sample as well. The chain couples TRBV27 to TRBJ2-7; 10 bases fit TRBD2. Germline-derived CDR1 and CDR2 are MNHEY and SMNVEV (reference sequence). Trimming took 5 bases from V and 2 from J; bases not matched to a gene: 3. This CDR3 spans 14 amino acids. CDR3 loop: CASSPLAGAYEQYF. The CDR3 DNA sequence: TGTGCCAGCAGTCCCCTAGCGGGAGCCTACGAGCAGTACTTC.

CDR3 region: CASVIGSGAYEQYF. In DNA form, the CDR3 reads TGTGCCAGCGTGATCGGGAGCGGGGCGTACGAGCAGTACTTC. This sequence joins TRBV7-8 and TRBJ2-7, with 7 nucleotides matching TRBD2. Germline loops: CDR1 SGHVS, CDR2 FQNEAQ. The CDR3 contains 14 residues. The V and J ends lost 8 bases and 4 bases, in that order; junction bases with no gene match: 11.

The chain links TRBV19 to TRBJ1-5; tentatively, D is TRBD1 (6 bases). This CDR3 has 14 amino acids. The germline V and J ends were trimmed by 7 bases and 5 bases, with 15 bases remaining between them. Germline V gene sequence: CDR1 LNHDA, CDR2 SQIVND (reference sequence). CDR3 loop: CASTPLGAHQPQHF. The DNA of the CDR3 is TGTGCCAGTACCCCACTGGGGGCCCATCAGCCCCAGCATTTT.

The rearrangement joins TRBV7-2 to TRBJ1-1, with a tentative D call TRBD1 (6 bases). The CDR3 length is 15 residues. Germline CDR1 reads SGHTA; CDR2 reads FQGNSA. The germline V and J ends were trimmed by 2 bases and 1 base, with 11 bases remaining between them. CDR3 region: CASSLLRGWNTEAFF. Written as DNA, the CDR3 is TGTGCCAGCAGCTTACTGAGGGGGTGGAACACTGAAGCTTTCTTT.

The count of this clone is one. The V and J genes are TRBV29-1 and TRBJ1-2; D is possibly TRBD1 (6 bases). In germline, CDR1 is SQVTM, CDR2 ANQGSEA. Trimming stripped 4 bases from V and 5 bases from J, with 17 bases between. The CDR3 spans 14 residues. The CDR3 protein is CSVGVDRFAYGYTF. The CDR3 region has the DNA TGCAGCGTTGGGGTTGACAGGTTCGCTTATGGCTACACCTTC.

With respect to this clone: Other DNA sequences within the sample encode an identical CDR3. The chain combines TRBV7-9 with TRBJ2-3; 7 nucleotides line up with TRBD2. J gave up 1 base and V 1 base, and 2 bases lay outside the gene matches. In germline, CDR1 is SEHNR, CDR2 FQNEAQ (reference sequence). The CDR3 loop spans 15 amino acids. DNA for the CDR3: TGTGCCAGCAGCTTAGGCACTAGCGGCACAGATACGCAGTATTTT. It encodes CASSLGTSGTDTQYF.

The V and J genes are TRBV28 and TRBJ2-7, with D possibly matching TRBD2 (6 bases). The CDR3 has 15 residues. CDR1 and CDR2 (germline): MDHEN, SYDVKM. Trimming left V 5 bases short and J 3 bases short, with 17 bases between. The CDR3 spells CASSPLAGRLYEQYF. CDR3 sequence (DNA): TGTGCCAGCAGTCCGTTAGCAGGGAGGCTCTACGAGCAGTACTTC.

The V gene is TRBV9, the J gene TRBJ2-7; 7 bases line up with TRBD2. J was trimmed by 3 bases and V by 3 bases; bases with no gene match: 6. Germline V CDR1 and CDR2: SGDLS, YYNGEE. The CDR3 covers 14 residues. The CDR3 nucleotides are TGTGCCAGCAGCGCTGGGACTATAGACTACGAGCAGTACTTC. It specifies CASSAGTIDYEQYF.

The chain is built from TRBV12-3 or TRBV12-4 and TRBJ2-7; D gene unclear. The CDR3 spans 13 residues. Trimming took 2 bases from V and 7 from J, leaving 12 bases between them. The CDR3 sequence: CASSLWAGDEQYF. CDR3 nucleotides: TGTGCCAGCAGTTTATGGGCAGGTGATGAGCAGTACTTC.

V is TRBV19 and J is TRBJ2-2; tentatively, D is TRBD2 (5 bases). V lost 1 base and J 7 bases, leaving 7 bases between the germline ends. CDR3 length equals 13 residues. Per the germline V gene, CDR1 is LNHDA and CDR2 is SQIVND (reference sequence). The CDR3 loop reads CASSIGGFGELFF. The CDR3 DNA follows: TGTGCCAGTAGTATAGGCGGGTTCGGGGAGCTGTTTTTT.

The V call is TRBV2, the J call TRBJ1-6; tentatively, D is TRBD1 (6 bases). Trimming took off 1 base at V and 7 bases at J, with 8 bases between the two ends. CDR1 is SNHLY and CDR2 is FYNNEI in the germline V gene. The CDR3 extends over 14 amino acids. The CDR3 protein is CASSEGRGNSPLHF. For the CDR3, the DNA is TGTGCCAGCAGTGAAGGCAGGGGAAATTCACCCCTCCACTTT. Drawing the rest from reference TRBV2 and TRBJ1-6, the complete variable domain is EPEVTQTPSHQVTQMGQEVILRCVPISNHLYFYWYRQILGQKVEFLVSFYNNEISEKSEIFDDQFSVERPDGSNFTLKIRSTKLEDSAMYFCASSEGRGNSPLHFGNGTRLTVT.

The V gene is TRBV5-1, the J gene TRBJ2-7, with D tentatively TRBD2 (5 bases). The length of the CDR3 is 16 residues. Germline CDR1 and CDR2: SGHRS and YFSETQ. The germline V and J ends were trimmed by 0 bases and 3 bases, with 16 bases remaining between them. The DNA for the CDR3 is TGCGCCAGCAGCTTGGACCCGGGATCCCGGCACTACGAGCAGTACTTC. Translation gives CASSLDPGSRHYEQYF.